The following is a TCR beta chain sequence with its context. The same CDR3 also results from other DNA sequences found in this sample. These data are taken from a study of shared clonotypes between healthy human individuals. CDR1 SGHNT and CDR2 YYREEE come from the germline V gene (reference sequence). Trimming took 2 bases from V and 0 from J, leaving 9 bases between them. This CDR3 region has 15 residues. Repertoires were generated with immunoSEQ multiplex PCR, while TCRdb's copy carries only in-frame clones and drops some. The sample includes roughly 2 million clones, around 95% seen only once; the top ten take roughly 0.13%.

The chain links TRBV5-4 to TRBJ1-3, with TRBD1 as a possible D gene (5 bases). This clonotype was sampled from a man aged 18 to 29 in good health. The sample was naive CD4+ T cells sorted from blood. Described subset: CD45RA+ positively selected. The CDR3 DNA follows: TGTGCCAGCAGCTTTGGGGGGTCCTCTGGAAACACCATATATTTT. As protein: CASSFGGSSGNTIYF.